The rows below give T cell receptor beta chains drawn from one sample of a study of cytomegalovirus exposure and HLA in healthy donors. The method was immunoSEQ multiplex PCR; TCRdb's version includes in-frame clones alone and lacks a portion of them. The sample records about 240,000 clones, 70% to 90% being singletons. The sequenced sample was PBMCs. These receptors came from a woman under 40 in good health and CMV-seropositive. CDR3s include the opening cysteine and the closing phenylalanine or tryptophan. Fields, in order: J gene, clone size, D gene, V gene, CDR3 protein, CDR3 DNA. The D gene is left open where the match is weak. Part of the rows lack a size; the others show once, few, many or a class for expanded clones.

TRBJ2-1 - TRBD2 TRBV27 CASTVPPAGSYNEQFF TGTGCCAGCACCGTACCGCCAGCGGGATCCTACAATGAGCAGTTCTTC
TRBJ2-1 once TRBD1 TRBV27 CASSYTGGLYYNEQFF TGTGCCAGCAGCTATACAGGGGGCTTGTACTACAATGAGCAGTTCTTC
TRBJ1-5 few - TRBV18 CASSARDSNQPQHF TGTGCCAGCTCCGCCAGGGATAGCAATCAGCCCCAGCATTTT
TRBJ1-5 - TRBD1 TRBV28 CASSSPQGQGVWGSNQPQHF TGTGCCAGCAGTTCCCCTCAAGGACAGGGCGTTTGGGGAAGCAATCAGCCCCAGCATTTT
TRBJ2-2 - TRBD2 TRBV5-1 CASSLERGAGELFF TGCGCCAGCAGCTTAGAGCGGGGCGCCGGGGAGCTGTTTTTT
TRBJ2-7 - - TRBV5-1 CASSFGDTVLYEQYF TGCGCCAGCAGCTTCGGGGACACCGTACTCTACGAGCAGTACTTC
TRBJ1-5 - - TRBV5-4 CASSLRDARQPQHF TGTGCCAGCAGCCTGCGGGACGCAAGGCAGCCCCAGCATTTT
TRBJ1-2 - - TRBV5-1 CASSLDVGGGYTF TGCGCCAGCAGTTTGGACGTAGGGGGTGGCTACACCTTC
TRBJ1-1 - - TRBV19 CASRTIGGNTEAFF TGTGCCAGTAGAACCATTGGAGGGAACACTGAAGCTTTCTTT
TRBJ2-7 once - TRBV6-5 CASSPTEGEGYEQYF TGTGCCAGCAGCCCTACAGAGGGAGAAGGGTACGAGCAGTACTTC
TRBJ1-4 once TRBD1 TRBV6-1 CASSDDRGPNEKLFF TGTGCCAGCAGTGATGACAGGGGACCTAATGAAAAACTGTTTTTT
TRBJ2-7 - TRBD1 TRBV10-2 CASSDGTGNYEQYF TGCGCCAGCAGTGATGGGACAGGGAACTACGAGCAGTACTTC
TRBJ2-7 - TRBD1 TRBV14 CASSARQGGFYEQYF TGTGCCAGCAGCGCACGACAGGGTGGGTTCTACGAGCAGTACTTC
TRBJ2-7 - - TRBV5-8 CASSRFRVLTRESSYEQYF TGTGCCAGCAGCCGATTTCGGGTCCTGACTAGGGAGAGCTCCTACGAGCAGTACTTC
TRBJ1-5 once - TRBV4-1 CASSQAGFQPQHF TGCGCCAGCAGCCAAGCAGGGTTTCAGCCCCAGCATTTT
TRBJ1-1 - TRBD1 TRBV7-3 CASSQGQVGTTEAFF TGTGCCAGCAGCCAAGGACAGGTGGGGACCACTGAAGCTTTCTTT
TRBJ1-5 - - TRBV14 CASSQDPVSQPQHF TGTGCCAGCAGCCAAGACCCTGTGTCTCAGCCCCAGCATTTT
TRBJ1-1 - TRBD1 TRBV9 CASSGDRGNTEAFF TGTGCCAGCAGCGGGGACAGGGGGAACACTGAAGCTTTCTTT
TRBJ2-7 - - TRBV6-1 CASSEVSGGSYEQYF TGTGCCAGCAGTGAAGTTAGCGGCGGTTCCTACGAGCAGTACTTC
TRBJ1-2 - - TRBV11-3 CASSLPTENYGYTF TGTGCCAGCAGCTTACCCACAGAGAACTATGGCTACACCTTC
TRBJ2-3 - - TRBV13 CASSSPPRDTQYF TGTGCCAGCAGCAGCCCCCCCCGAGATACGCAGTATTTT
TRBJ1-5 - - TRBV27 CASSLRRYNQPQHF TGTGCCAGCAGTTTGCGGCGTTACAATCAGCCCCAGCATTTT
TRBJ2-3 few - TRBV10-1 CASSASSDTQYF TGCGCCAGCAGTGCGTCTTCGGATACGCAGTATTTT
TRBJ1-4 once TRBD1 TRBV28 CASTHDPTRDRGPNEKLFF TGTGCCAGCACCCACGACCCAACCCGGGACAGGGGGCCTAATGAAAAACTGTTTTTT
TRBJ2-6 - - TRBV6-6 CASTLSGGANVLTF TGTGCCAGCACCCTCTCCGGTGGGGCCAACGTCCTGACTTTC
TRBJ1-5 few - TRBV28 CASSFGYGEPQHF TGTGCCAGCAGTTTCGGGTACGGTGAGCCCCAGCATTTT
TRBJ2-7 - - TRBV28 CASSLDPKRVLSYEQYF TGTGCCAGCAGTTTAGACCCAAAGCGGGTCCTTTCCTACGAGCAGTACTTC
TRBJ1-1 once TRBD1 TRBV30 CAWTLQGAVTEAFF TGTGCCTGGACCCTACAGGGGGCGGTGACTGAAGCTTTCTTT
TRBJ2-3 - TRBD2 TRBV5-4 CASSLASGGTDTQYF TGTGCCAGCAGCTTGGCTAGCGGGGGCACAGATACGCAGTATTTT
TRBJ2-2 - - TRBV6-1 CASSGHGELFF TGTGCCAGCAGTGGACACGGGGAGCTGTTTTTT
TRBJ1-5 - - TRBV4-1 CASSQEAGRTFNQPQHF TGCGCCAGCAGCCAAGAGGCAGGCAGAACCTTCAATCAGCCCCAGCATTTT
TRBJ2-1 - - TRBV27 CASSLSRSKREQFF TGTGCCAGCAGTTTATCGAGGAGTAAGCGGGAGCAGTTCTTC
TRBJ1-1 - TRBD1 TRBV27 CASTQDRGLNTEAFF TGTGCCAGCACGCAGGACAGGGGCCTGAACACTGAAGCTTTCTTT
TRBJ2-1 - - TRBV5-1 CASSLQAGNYNEQFF TGCGCCAGCAGCTTGCAAGCCGGGAACTACAATGAGCAGTTCTTC
TRBJ2-7 - - TRBV2 CASSEGWGPYEQYF TGTGCCAGCAGTGAAGGCTGGGGGCCCTACGAGCAGTACTTC
TRBJ2-7 - - TRBV10-3 CAISGRGDRKSYEQYF TGTGCCATCAGTGGCAGGGGGGACCGAAAGTCCTACGAGCAGTACTTC
TRBJ1-1 once - TRBV6-1 CASSETGVDTEAFF TGTGCCAGCAGTGAAACCGGGGTGGACACTGAAGCTTTCTTT
TRBJ2-7 - - TRBV28 CATSVPAYEQYF TGTGCCACCAGCGTTCCAGCCTACGAGCAGTACTTC
TRBJ2-3 - - TRBV11-3 CASSWAYGSEGDTQYF TGTGCCAGCAGCTGGGCGTATGGCTCAGAAGGAGATACGCAGTATTTT
TRBJ1-1 - - TRBV4-1 CASSAQEEVGEAFF TGCGCCAGCAGCGCACAGGAAGAGGTAGGTGAAGCTTTCTTT
TRBJ1-4 - - TRBV27 CASSLMRPGNEKLFF TGTGCCAGCAGTTTAATGAGGCCAGGGAATGAAAAACTGTTTTTT
TRBJ1-2 - TRBD1 TRBV5-1 CASSPGQGAGLVDGYTF TGCGCCAGCAGCCCCGGACAGGGGGCGGGCTTGGTTGATGGCTACACCTTC
TRBJ2-1 - - TRBV5-8 CALAHDYNEQFF TGTGCCTTGGCACACGACTACAATGAGCAGTTCTTC
TRBJ1-2 - - TRBV27 CASSLSGYNGYTF TGTGCCAGCAGTTTATCGGGCTACAATGGCTACACCTTC
TRBJ1-2 few TRBD1 TRBV28 CASHRGGAGYYGYTF TGTGCCAGCCACAGGGGGGGGGCGGGGTACTATGGCTACACCTTC
TRBJ2-7 - TRBD2 TRBV6-7 CASSPLRGGGAYEQYF TGTGCCAGCAGTCCCCTACGCGGGGGTGGGGCCTACGAGCAGTACTTC
TRBJ1-1 - - TRBV27 CASSLSMGAMNTEAFF TGTGCCAGCAGTTTATCGATGGGGGCCATGAACACTGAAGCTTTCTTT
TRBJ1-5 - TRBD1 TRBV10-1 CASSARGQEFGNQPQHF TGCGCCAGCAGCGCCAGGGGGCAGGAATTTGGCAATCAGCCCCAGCATTTT
TRBJ1-5 - - TRBV28 CASSFPGTGVNQPQHF TGTGCCAGCAGTTTTCCCGGGACTGGGGTCAATCAGCCCCAGCATTTT
TRBJ2-7 - - TRBV5-1 CASSVERRTYEQYF TGCGCCAGCAGCGTCGAGAGGCGCACCTACGAGCAGTACTTC